This TCR beta chain stems from a study of molecular identifiers for immune sequencing clone quantification. For the study at large: Replicates partitioned RNA from about 20,000 or 100,000 naive CD8 cells into five parts, sequencing four.

Naive CD8 T cells were sorted as CD8+CD4-CCR7+CD45RA+. Preparation of the bulk TCR libraries relied on previously described methods and listed TCR primers. TCRdb re-analysed the PCR reads in MiXCR, keeping a single row per CDR3 protein. Seen here are about 630,000 distinct CDR3 sequences, over 25% observed once, and the top ten hold roughly 0.83%. Study-level points and caveats: Under 1% of molecules in naive cells, but over 97% of effector molecules, belonged to clones above 20 RNA copies.

V lost 4 bases, J lost 3 bases, and 19 bases lay in between. Per germline, CDR1 SGHRS and CDR2 YFSETQ. CDR3 length equals 16 residues. Points on this clonotype: Its target is unknown.

The genes are TRBV5-1 and TRBJ1-2; a possible D gene is TRBD1 (5 bases). The sequenced sample was naive CD8+ T cells from blood, with Jurkat cell RNA spiked in. Subset in this sample: FACS-sorted CD8+CD4-CCR7+CD45RA+ naive T cells. The sequence was obtained from a human donor in good health. Some libraries in this study had Jurkat cell RNA spiked in. The CDR3 DNA reads as TGCGCCAGCAGCGGGACTGGGAAACTGCTGGACTATGGCTACACCTTC. Its translation: CASSGTGKLLDYGYTF. The whole variable domain, remainder taken from reference TRBV5-1 and TRBJ1-2, is KAGVTQTPRYLIKTRGQQVTLSCSPISGHRSVSWYQQTPGQGLQFLFEYFSETQRNKGNFPGRFSGRQFSNSRSEMNVSTLELGDSALYLCASSGTGKLLDYGYTFGSGTRLTVV.